Below are 17 T cell receptor beta chains sequenced from a single sample in a study of T cells in Graves' hyperthyroidism and ophthalmopathy. RNA transcripts gave rise to amplified TCR beta CDR3 regions. When the TCR CDR3 underwent first-round RT-PCR, the HTBI primer set was used. One entry per CDR3 protein results from TCRdb running MiXCR on the multiplex PCR reads. The sample has around 500,000 distinct CDR3 sequences; 12% to 15% are singletons. Sequenced: blood. Every receptor here comes from a woman between 40 and 55 years old with Graves' hyperthyroidism.

This clonotype was picked up many times. The CDR3 loop reads CSARVAGGNRLFSNQPQHF. The CDR3 region has the DNA TGCAGTGCTAGAGTGGCAGGGGGAAATCGACTCTTTAGCAATCAGCCCCAGCATTTT. This rearrangement joins TRBV20-1 to TRBJ1-5; 7 bases map to TRBD1. This CDR3 is built from 19 residues. Per the germline V gene, CDR1 is DFQATT and CDR2 is SNEGSKA (reference sequence). V dropped 1 base and J dropped 0; count of bases not matched to a gene: 15.

This clonotype was counted a few times. The chain links TRBV20-1 to TRBJ2-7; 9 nucleotides line up with TRBD2. Germline V CDR1 and CDR2: DFQATT, SNEGSKA (reference sequence). The CDR3 is 14 amino acids. The V gene end was trimmed by 2 bases and the J gene end by 2 bases; junction bases not matched to a gene: 4. CDR3 region: CSARKLAGTYEQYF. Here the CDR3 DNA reads TGCAGTGCTAGAAAGCTAGCGGGAACCTACGAGCAGTACTTC.

In its sample, this clonotype was seen many times. The chain recombines TRBV10-3 with TRBJ2-3; 9 nucleotides line up with TRBD2. The length of the CDR3 is 16 residues. Per the germline V gene, CDR1 is ENHRY and CDR2 is SYGVKD. Unmatched junction bases numbered 9, after V lost 4 bases and J lost 4 bases. This CDR3 reads CAISAADSGRADTQYF. CDR3 coding DNA: TGTGCCATCAGTGCTGCTGATAGCGGGAGAGCAGATACGCAGTATTTT.

This rearrangement joins TRBV20-1 to TRBJ2-1, with D possibly called TRBD1 or TRBD2 (5 bases each). CDR3 length: 15 residues. From germline, CDR1 is DFQATT and CDR2 SNEGSKA (reference sequence). Trimming left V 3 bases short and J 0 bases short, with 12 bases between. The CDR3 protein is CSASSGTDSYNEQFF. The CDR3 DNA follows: TGCAGTGCTAGCTCCGGGACGGACTCCTACAATGAGCAGTTCTTC.

This clonotype was counted once. This chain joins TRBV19 and TRBJ2-2; no definite D call. V shed 4 bases and J shed 4 bases, with 10 bases lying between them. The CDR3 spans 14 residues. Looked up from germline, CDR1 is LNHDA and CDR2 is SQIVND (reference sequence). As DNA, the CDR3 is TGTGCCAGTAGTAGCGACGGGTCCACCGGGGAGCTGTTTTTT. Residues: CASSSDGSTGELFF.

In the case of this clonotype: With a much larger clone just one base away, this may be a read error. This sequence joins TRBV2 and TRBJ2-7, with 10 bases fitting TRBD1. Germline-derived CDR1 and CDR2 are SNHLY and FYNNEI. The CDR3 sequence is 14 residues long. The CDR3 region is CVSRKDRGWYEQYF. The CDR3 region has the DNA TGTGTCAGCAGGAAGGACAGGGGGTGGTACGAGCAGTACTTC.

This clonotype was observed many times. The CDR3 nucleotides are TGTGCCAGCAGCGTAGGGACAGGGGGCTCATACGAGCAGTACTTC. Encoded protein: CASSVGTGGSYEQYF. The J gene is TRBJ2-7, the V gene TRBV9, with 11 bases matching TRBD1. This CDR3 spans 15 amino acids. V gave up 0 bases and J gave up 4 bases; unmatched junction bases: 3. Germline V lookup: CDR1 SGDLS, CDR2 YYNGEE.

This clonotype was seen many times. The chain is built from TRBV2 and TRBJ2-4; 9 bases fit TRBD2. V dropped 7 bases and J dropped 0; count of bases not matched to a gene: 4. Germline values: CDR1 SNHLY, CDR2 FYNNEI. The CDR3 length is 15 residues. In nucleotides, the CDR3 is TGTGCCAGCATGGCGGGAGGGCTAGCCAAAAACATTCAGTACTTC. Its translation: CASMAGGLAKNIQYF.

In its sample, this clonotype was seen many times. This chain connects TRBV28 to TRBJ1-3, with a possible D match to TRBD1 (5 bases). The CDR3 has 14 residues. Per the germline V gene, CDR1 is MDHEN and CDR2 is SYDVKM. V lost 2 bases and J lost 0, with 5 bases in between. CDR3 nucleotides: TGTGCCAGCAGTTTAGGGGCCTCTGGAAACACCATATATTTT. It specifies CASSLGASGNTIYF.

In its sample, this clonotype was seen many times. The chain combines TRBV2 with TRBJ1-5, with D perhaps matching TRBD1 (5 bases). Germline V gene sequence: CDR1 SNHLY, CDR2 FYNNEI. The CDR3 consists of 14 residues. Trimming pared 6 bases from V and 6 bases from J, leaving 15 bases between. This CDR3 reads CASRDSGMFQPQHF. Written as DNA, the CDR3 is TGTGCCAGCAGGGACTCAGGGATGTTTCAGCCCCAGCATTTT. The entire variable domain, with the rest obtained from reference TRBV2 and TRBJ1-5, is as follows: EPEVTQTPSHQVTQMGQEVILRCVPISNHLYFYWYRQILGQKVEFLVSFYNNEISEKSEIFDDQFSVERPDGSNFTLKIRSTKLEDSAMYFCASRDSGMFQPQHFGDGTRLSIL.

This clonotype was observed at least ten times. This sequence joins TRBV28 and TRBJ2-5; D gene unclear. Trimming pared 3 bases from V and 4 bases from J, leaving 15 bases between. Germline values: CDR1 MDHEN, CDR2 SYDVKM. The CDR3 is 15 residues long. The CDR3 spells CASSLGYPQGETQYF. CDR3 nucleotides: TGTGCCAGCAGTTTGGGCTACCCCCAAGGAGAGACCCAGTACTTC.

This clonotype appeared many times. The chain has TRBV5-1 and TRBJ2-7, with 11 bases identical to TRBD2. The CDR3 sequence is 14 residues long. J was trimmed by 6 bases and V by 4 bases; bases with no gene match: 6. Per germline, CDR1 SGHRS and CDR2 YFSETQ. In DNA form, the CDR3 reads TGCGCCAGCAGCCAGACTAGCGGGACCCGCGAGCAGTACTTC. Its protein is CASSQTSGTREQYF. Drawing the rest from reference TRBV5-1 and TRBJ2-7, the complete variable domain is KAGVTQTPRYLIKTRGQQVTLSCSPISGHRSVSWYQQTPGQGLQFLFEYFSETQRNKGNFPGRFSGRQFSNSRSEMNVSTLELGDSALYLCASSQTSGTREQYFGPGTRLTVT.

As to this clonotype: This sequence may be a read error, since a much larger clone differs from it by one base. This is likely a read error, given that the CDR3 carries no conserved phenylalanine or tryptophan at its end. This chain joins TRBV18 and TRBJ2-5; 9 nucleotides line up with TRBD2. Germline V CDR1 and CDR2: KGHSH, LQKENI. V was clipped by 4 bases and J by 4 bases; unmatched bases: 4. This CDR3 spans 14 amino acids. CDR3 DNA: TGTGCCAGCTCACAGCGGGGGGCGTCAGAGACCCAGTACCTC. It yields the protein CASSQRGASETQYL.

This clonotype was seen at least ten times. CDR3 nucleotides: TGTGCCAGCAGTTTGCCAGGGCGCGGCTATGGCTACACCTTC. Its protein is CASSLPGRGYGYTF. This sequence joins TRBV12-3 or TRBV12-4 and TRBJ1-2, with a tentative D call TRBD1 (5 bases). The CDR3 contains 14 residues. Trimming shortened V by 3 bases and J by 4 bases, and 12 bases separated the two germline ends.

In this sample, this clonotype turned up many times. The gene calls are TRBV28 and TRBJ2-2; the D gene is possibly TRBD2 (7 bases). Trimming shortened V by 10 bases and J by 5 bases, and 17 bases separated the two germline ends. The CDR3 is 14 residues long. Germline V lookup: CDR1 MDHEN, CDR2 SYDVKM. The CDR3 bases are TGTGCCACCACTGGCGGGGGCAATACCGGGGAGCTGTTTTTT. It translates to CATTGGGNTGELFF. The whole variable domain, filled in from reference TRBV28 and TRBJ2-2, reads DVKVTQSSRYLVKRTGEKVFLECVQDMDHENMFWYRQDPGLGLRLIYFSYDVKMKEKGDIPEGYSVSREKKERFSLILESASTNQTSMYLCATTGGGNTGELFFGEGSRLTVL.

In its sample, this clonotype was seen many times. The chain links TRBV6-1 to TRBJ2-1; D possibly corresponds to TRBD1 (7 bases). In germline, CDR1 is MNHNS, CDR2 SASEGT. Trimming took off 5 bases at V and 4 bases at J, with 24 bases between the two ends. The CDR3 runs to 18 residues. This CDR3 reads CASSSLDKTGRPYNEQFF. CDR3 sequence (DNA): TGTGCCAGCAGTTCATTGGACAAGACAGGGAGGCCTTACAATGAGCAGTTCTTC.

This clonotype was seen many times. The gene calls are TRBV3-1 and TRBJ2-5; D might be TRBD1 (5 bases). The V gene lost 0 bases and the J gene lost 4 bases, with 12 bases spanning the gap. The CDR3 spans 15 residues. Germline CDR1 reads LGHDT; CDR2 reads YNNKEL (reference sequence). CDR3 nucleotides: TGTGCCAGCAGCCAAGACGGACACATAGGAGAGACCCAGTACTTC. As protein: CASSQDGHIGETQYF.